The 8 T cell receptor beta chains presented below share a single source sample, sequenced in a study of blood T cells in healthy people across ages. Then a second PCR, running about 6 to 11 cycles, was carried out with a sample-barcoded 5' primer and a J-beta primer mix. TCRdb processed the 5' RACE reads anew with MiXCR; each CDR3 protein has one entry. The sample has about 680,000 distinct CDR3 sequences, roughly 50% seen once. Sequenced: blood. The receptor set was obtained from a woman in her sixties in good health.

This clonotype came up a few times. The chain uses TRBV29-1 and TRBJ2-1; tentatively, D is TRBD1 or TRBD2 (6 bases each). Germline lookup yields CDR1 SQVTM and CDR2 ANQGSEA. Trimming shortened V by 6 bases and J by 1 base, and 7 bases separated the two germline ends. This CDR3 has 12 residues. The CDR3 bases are TGCAGCGTAGGGGGGTCCTACAATGAGCAGTTCTTC. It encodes CSVGGSYNEQFF.

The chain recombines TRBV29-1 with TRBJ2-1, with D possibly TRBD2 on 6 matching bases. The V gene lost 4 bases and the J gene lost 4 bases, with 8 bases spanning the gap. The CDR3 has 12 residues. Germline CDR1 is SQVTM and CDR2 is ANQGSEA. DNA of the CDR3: TGCAGCGTTGGCGGGATTTACAATGAGCAGTTCTTC. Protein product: CSVGGIYNEQFF.

The CDR3 loop reads CASSLVGDRDEQYF. The CDR3 bases are TGTGCCAGCAGCTTAGTGGGGGACAGGGACGAGCAGTACTTC. The chain combines TRBV7-8 with TRBJ2-5, with 9 positions matching TRBD1. The DNA matches TRBJ2-7 better at its end, which makes the J call doubtful. In germline, CDR1 is SGHVS, CDR2 FQNEAQ. The length of the CDR3 is 14 residues.

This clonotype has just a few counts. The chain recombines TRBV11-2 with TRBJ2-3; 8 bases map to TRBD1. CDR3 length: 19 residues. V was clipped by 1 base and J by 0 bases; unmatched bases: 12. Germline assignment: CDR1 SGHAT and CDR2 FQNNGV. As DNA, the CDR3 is TGTGCCAGCAGCTTAGCTCTCACAGGGGGTGTATCTAGCACAGATACGCAGTATTTT. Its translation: CASSLALTGGVSSTDTQYF.

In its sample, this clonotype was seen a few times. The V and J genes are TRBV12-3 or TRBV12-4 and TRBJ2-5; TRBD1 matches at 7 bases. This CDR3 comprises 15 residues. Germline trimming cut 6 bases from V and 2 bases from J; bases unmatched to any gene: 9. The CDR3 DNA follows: TGTGCCAGCAGCCATGAATGGACAGGACAAGAGACCCAGTACTTC. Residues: CASSHEWTGQETQYF.

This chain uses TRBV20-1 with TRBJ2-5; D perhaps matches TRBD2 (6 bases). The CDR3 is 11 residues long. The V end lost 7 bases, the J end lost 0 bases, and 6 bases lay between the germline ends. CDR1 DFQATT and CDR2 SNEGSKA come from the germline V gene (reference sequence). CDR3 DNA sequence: TGCAGTGGGGACTACCAAGAGACCCAGTACTTC. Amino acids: CSGDYQETQYF.

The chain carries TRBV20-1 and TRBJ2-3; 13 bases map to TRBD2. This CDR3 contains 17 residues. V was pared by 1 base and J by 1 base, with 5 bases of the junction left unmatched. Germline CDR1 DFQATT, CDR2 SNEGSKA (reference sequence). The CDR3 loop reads CSARVRGTSGGTDTQYF. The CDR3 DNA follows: TGCAGTGCTAGAGTCCGGGGGACTAGCGGGGGCACAGATACGCAGTATTTT.

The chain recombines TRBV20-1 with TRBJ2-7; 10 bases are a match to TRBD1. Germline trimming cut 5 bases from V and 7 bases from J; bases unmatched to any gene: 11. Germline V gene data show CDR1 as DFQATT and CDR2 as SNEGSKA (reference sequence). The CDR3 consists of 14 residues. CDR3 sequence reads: CSAPHRQGADEQYF. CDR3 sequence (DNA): TGCAGTGCTCCTCACCGACAGGGGGCGGATGAGCAGTACTTC.